This T cell receptor beta chain was recovered during a study of blood T cell repertoires in COVID-19. The CDR3 is made up of 14 amino acids. Germline V CDR1 and CDR2: MRHNA, SNTAGT. Unmatched junction bases numbered 3, after V lost 5 bases and J lost 1 base. Assay used: immunoSEQ multiplex PCR; TCRdb lists only in-frame clones, some missing. The top ten hold about 10% of the sample, which has 150,000 to 200,000 clones, 75% to 90% seen once. As concerns this clone: Just one base apart from a much larger clone, this may be a read error.

This chain links TRBV6-4 with TRBJ1-1, with 8 bases aligning to TRBD1. This TCR came from a woman over 75 with active or convalescent COVID-19. Sequences were obtained from peripheral blood. Here the CDR3 reads CASSSGGPNTEAFF. DNA for the CDR3: TGTGCCAGCAGTTCAGGGGGCCCGAACACTGAAGCTTTCTTT.